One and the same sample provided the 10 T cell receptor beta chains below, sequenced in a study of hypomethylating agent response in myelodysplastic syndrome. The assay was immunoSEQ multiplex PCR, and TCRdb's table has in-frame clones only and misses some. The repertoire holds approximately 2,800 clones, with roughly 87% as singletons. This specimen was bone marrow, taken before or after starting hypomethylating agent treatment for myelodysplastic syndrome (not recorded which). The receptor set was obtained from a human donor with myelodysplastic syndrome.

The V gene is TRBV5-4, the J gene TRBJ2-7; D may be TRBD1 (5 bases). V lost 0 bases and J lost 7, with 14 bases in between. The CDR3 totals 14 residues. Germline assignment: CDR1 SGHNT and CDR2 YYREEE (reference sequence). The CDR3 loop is CASSLEAGSEEQYF. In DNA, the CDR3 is TGTGCCAGCAGCTTGGAAGCAGGGTCGGAGGAGCAGTACTTC.

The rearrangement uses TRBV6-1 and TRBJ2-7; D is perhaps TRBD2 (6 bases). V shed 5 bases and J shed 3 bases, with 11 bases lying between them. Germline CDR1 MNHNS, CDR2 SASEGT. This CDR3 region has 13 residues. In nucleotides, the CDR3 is TGTGCCAGCAGTCTTAGCGGTTACTACGAGCAGTACTTC. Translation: CASSLSGYYEQYF.

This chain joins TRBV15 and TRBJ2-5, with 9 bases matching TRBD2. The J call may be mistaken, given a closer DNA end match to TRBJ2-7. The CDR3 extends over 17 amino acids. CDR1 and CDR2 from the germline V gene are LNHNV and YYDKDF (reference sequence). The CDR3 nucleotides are TGTGCCACCAGCAGAGACTCGATAGCGGGAGCGTCCTACGAGCAGTACTTC. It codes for CATSRDSIAGASYEQYF.

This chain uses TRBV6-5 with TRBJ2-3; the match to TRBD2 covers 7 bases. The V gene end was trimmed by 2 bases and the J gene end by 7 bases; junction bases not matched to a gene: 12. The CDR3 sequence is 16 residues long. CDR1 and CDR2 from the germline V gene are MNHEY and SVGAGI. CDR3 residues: CASSYRELASGHTQYF. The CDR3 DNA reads TGTGCCAGCAGTTACAGGGAGTTGGCTAGCGGACATACGCAGTATTTT.

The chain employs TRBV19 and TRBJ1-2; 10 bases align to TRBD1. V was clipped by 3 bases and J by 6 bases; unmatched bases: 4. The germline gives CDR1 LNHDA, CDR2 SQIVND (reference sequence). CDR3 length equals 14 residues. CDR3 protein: CASSIGQGGHGYTF. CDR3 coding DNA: TGTGCCAGTAGTATTGGACAGGGGGGACATGGCTACACCTTC.

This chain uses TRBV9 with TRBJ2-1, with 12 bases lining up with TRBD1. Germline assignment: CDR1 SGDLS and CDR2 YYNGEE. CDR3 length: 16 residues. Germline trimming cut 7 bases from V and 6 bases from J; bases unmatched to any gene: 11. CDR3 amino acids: CASGPGTGGMSNEQFF. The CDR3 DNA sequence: TGTGCCAGCGGCCCGGGGACAGGGGGCATGAGCAATGAGCAGTTCTTC. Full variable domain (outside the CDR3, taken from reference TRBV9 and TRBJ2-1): DSGVTQTPKHLITATGQRVTLRCSPRSGDLSVYWYQQSLDQGLQFLIQYYNGEERAKGNILERFSAQQFPDLHSELNLSSLELGDSALYFCASGPGTGGMSNEQFFGPGTRLTVL.

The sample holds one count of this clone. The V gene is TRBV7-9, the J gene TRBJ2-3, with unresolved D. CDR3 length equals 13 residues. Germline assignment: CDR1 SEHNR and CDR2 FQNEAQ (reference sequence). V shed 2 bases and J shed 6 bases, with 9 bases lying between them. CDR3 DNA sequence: TGTGCCAGCAGCTTAAATCCCCAGGATACGCAGTATTTT. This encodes CASSLNPQDTQYF.

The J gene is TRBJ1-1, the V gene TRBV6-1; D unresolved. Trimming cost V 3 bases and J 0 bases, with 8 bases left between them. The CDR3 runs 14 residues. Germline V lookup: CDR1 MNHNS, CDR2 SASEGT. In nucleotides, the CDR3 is TGTGCCAGCAGTGACCCGGGGTTGAACACTGAAGCTTTCTTT. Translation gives CASSDPGLNTEAFF.

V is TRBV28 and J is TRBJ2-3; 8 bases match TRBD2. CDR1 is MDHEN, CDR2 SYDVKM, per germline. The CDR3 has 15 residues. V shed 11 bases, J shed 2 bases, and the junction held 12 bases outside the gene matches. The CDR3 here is CAALGGTRNTDTQYF. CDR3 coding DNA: TGTGCCGCCCTGGGGGGGACTAGAAACACAGATACGCAGTATTTT.

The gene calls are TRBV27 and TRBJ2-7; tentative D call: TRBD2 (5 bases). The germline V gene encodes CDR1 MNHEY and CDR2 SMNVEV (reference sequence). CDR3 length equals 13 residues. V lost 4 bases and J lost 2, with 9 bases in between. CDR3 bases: TGTGCCAGCAGTTCTGGCGGGCCCTACGAGCAGTACTTC. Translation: CASSSGGPYEQYF.